These T cell receptor beta chains were read from a single sample in a study of shared clonotypes between healthy human individuals. The method was immunoSEQ multiplex PCR; TCRdb's version includes in-frame clones alone and lacks a portion of them. The table includes 2 million to 3 million clones, over 85% detected once. Sequencing was performed on naive CD4+ T cells from PBMCs. The receptors originated from a man younger than 35 in good health. Some clones in this sample may be carry-over from other donors' samples. Each CDR3 is given with its conserved first and last residue. Each record gives: V gene, J gene, clone size, CDR3 protein. The size field is filled for only some rows; it gives once, few, many or a size class.

TRBV7-2,TRBJ2-1,.,CASSLTPGTIAYNEQFF
TRBV10-3,TRBJ2-1,.,CAIRPSENSYNEQFF
TRBV7-8,TRBJ2-3,.,CASSLSPEGRTDTQYF
TRBV28,TRBJ2-1,.,CASSKPGLAMNEQFF
TRBV30,TRBJ1-3,.,CAWSHYSGNTIYF
TRBV15,TRBJ1-2,.,CATSRDASAGYGYTF
TRBV18,TRBJ2-3,.,CASSPFGGTSRTDTQYF
TRBV6-5,TRBJ2-1,.,CASSYTIGLLGNEQFF
TRBV6-1,TRBJ2-7,.,CASVVFGGGGSEQYF
TRBV18,TRBJ1-1,.,CASSPETWWSPVF
TRBV19,TRBJ1-5,once,CASSMDTGLAWNQPQHF
TRBV9,TRBJ1-1,.,CASSVELNTEAFF
TRBV4-1,TRBJ1-2,.,CASSQGKSQGFARGYGYTF
TRBV5-6,TRBJ2-7,.,CASSLAGGTTQWGQYF
TRBV29-1,TRBJ2-3,.,CSGTGTSGRSSTDTQYF
TRBV19,TRBJ1-5,.,CATGGRPQHF
TRBV11-2,TRBJ1-1,.,CASSLDLEAFF
TRBV7-8,TRBJ1-1,.,CASSLQGLDTEAFF
TRBV11-2,TRBJ1-1,.,CASSLVLVNTEAFF
TRBV7-8,TRBJ2-7,.,CASRRTGTGDGEQYF